This note documents a single TCR beta chain sequence. The data originate from a study of T cell changes during pregnancy in multiple sclerosis. The table came from immunoSEQ multiplex PCR; TCRdb's copy has only in-frame clones and leaves some out. The table shows around 80,000 clones, with roughly nine tenths occurring only once. V dropped 1 base and J dropped 6; count of bases not matched to a gene: 14. The CDR3 consists of 17 residues. Germline V gene data show CDR1 as SEHNR and CDR2 as FQNEAQ (reference sequence). The sequence was collected from a female donor with multiple sclerosis, enrolled in a pregnancy study. Sequences were derived from peripheral blood, sampled before pregnancy. The chain links TRBV7-9 to TRBJ2-7; 8 nucleotides agree with TRBD2. Written as DNA, the CDR3 is TGTGCCAGCAGCTTAGGCCGTCCCGGGACTAGTATTTCCGAGCAGTACTTC. Its protein product is CASSLGRPGTSISEQYF. The full variable domain, with the rest looked up from reference TRBV7-9 and TRBJ2-7, is DTGVSQNPRHKITKRGQNVTFRCDPISEHNRLYWYRQTLGQGPEFLTYFQNEAQLEKSRLLSDRFSAERPKGSFSTLEIQRTEQGDSAMYLCASSLGRPGTSISEQYFGPGTRLTVT.